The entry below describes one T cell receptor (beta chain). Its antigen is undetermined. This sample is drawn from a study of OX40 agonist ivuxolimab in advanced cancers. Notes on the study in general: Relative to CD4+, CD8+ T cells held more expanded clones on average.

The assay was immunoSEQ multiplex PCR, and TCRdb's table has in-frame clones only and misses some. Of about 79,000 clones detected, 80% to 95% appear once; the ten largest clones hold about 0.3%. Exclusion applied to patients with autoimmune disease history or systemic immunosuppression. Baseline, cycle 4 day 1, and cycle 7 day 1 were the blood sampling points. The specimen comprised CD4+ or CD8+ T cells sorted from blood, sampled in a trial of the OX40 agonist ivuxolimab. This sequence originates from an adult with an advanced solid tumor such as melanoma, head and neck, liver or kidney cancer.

The CDR3 sequence: CASRTLWVNTEAFF. The CDR3 nucleotides are TGTGCCAGCAGGACCCTTTGGGTGAACACTGAAGCTTTCTTT. The chain recombines TRBV7-9 with TRBJ1-1; D not resolved. CDR3 length equals 14 residues. The germline gives CDR1 SEHNR, CDR2 FQNEAQ (reference sequence). Trimming removed 6 bases from V and 0 bases from J, with 11 bases in between.